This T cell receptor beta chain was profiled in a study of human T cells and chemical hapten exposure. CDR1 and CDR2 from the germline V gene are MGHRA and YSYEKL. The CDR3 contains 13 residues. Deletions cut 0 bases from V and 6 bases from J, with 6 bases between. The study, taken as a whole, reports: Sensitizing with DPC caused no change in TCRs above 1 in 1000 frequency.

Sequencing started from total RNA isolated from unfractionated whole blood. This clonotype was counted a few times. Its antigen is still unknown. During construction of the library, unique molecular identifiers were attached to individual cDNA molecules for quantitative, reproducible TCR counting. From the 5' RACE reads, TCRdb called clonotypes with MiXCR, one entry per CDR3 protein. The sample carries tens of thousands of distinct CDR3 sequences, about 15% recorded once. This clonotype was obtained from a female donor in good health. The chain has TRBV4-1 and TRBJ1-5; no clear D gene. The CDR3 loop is CASSQEGVQPQHF. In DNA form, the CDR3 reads TGCGCCAGCAGCCAAGAGGGAGTTCAGCCCCAGCATTTT.